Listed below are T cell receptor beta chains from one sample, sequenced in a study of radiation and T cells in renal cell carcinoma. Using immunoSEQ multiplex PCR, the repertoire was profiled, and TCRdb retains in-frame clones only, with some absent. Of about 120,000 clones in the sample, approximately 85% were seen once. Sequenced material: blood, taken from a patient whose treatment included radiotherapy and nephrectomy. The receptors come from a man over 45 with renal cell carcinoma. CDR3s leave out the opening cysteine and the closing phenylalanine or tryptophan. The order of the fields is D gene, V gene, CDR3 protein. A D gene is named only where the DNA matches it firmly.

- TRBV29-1 SVDLGYEQY
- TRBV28 ASSPSGFNYGYT
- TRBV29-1 SVRPGDEQY
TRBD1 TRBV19 ASSSGGQDYYNSPLH
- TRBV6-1 ASGSYEQY
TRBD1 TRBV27 ASSAQWDRDLYGYT
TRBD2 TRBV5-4 ASSLDSGGAHFTDTQY
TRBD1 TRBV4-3 ASSYTLRDRVF
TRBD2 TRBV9 ASSRGGGRGTTDTQY
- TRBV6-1 ASRLTGNAGNTIY
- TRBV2 ASSPGQLRYGYT
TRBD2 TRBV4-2 ASSLRGTKYSGANVLT
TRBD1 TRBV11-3 ASSRQGSDTEAF
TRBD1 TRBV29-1 SVEERGLEGYT
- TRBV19 ASSPQTTDTQY
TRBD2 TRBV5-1 ASRAGTSVYEQY